This T cell receptor beta chain derives from a study of T-cell reconstitution after alpha-beta-depleted transplantation in children. Study-wide points: From newly produced T cells came most of the T-cell counts and diversity one year after transplant. Surviving recipient cells, namely T cells and thymic progenitors, were the source of high day-60 TCRbeta diversity in some patients. Alpha-beta T cells about two months after transplant reportedly derived from several hundred expanded graft clones.

Unique molecular identifiers were incorporated into the prepared TCRbeta library. TCRdb analysed the PCR reads with MiXCR anew, one entry per CDR3 protein. The sample records fewer than 550,000 distinct CDR3 sequences, about 17% being singletons. As for this clonotype: Its specificity is not known.

CDR3 size: 15 residues. Germline V lookup: CDR1 KGHDR, CDR2 SFDVKD. Germline trimming cut 4 bases from V and 5 bases from J; bases unmatched to any gene: 5. The receptor's source is a boy less than two years old who had a stem cell transplant for Wiskott-Aldrich syndrome, so the T cells may come from the graft donor. J is TRBJ2-3 and V is TRBV24-1; 10 nucleotides agree with TRBD1. The specimen was PBMCs, mostly from graft donor cells, collected 360 days after TCRalphabeta/CD19-depleted stem cell transplant. This chain's CDR3 is CATSDLGTGVDTQYF. The CDR3 DNA is TGTGCCACCAGTGACCTCGGGACAGGGGTAGATACGCAGTATTTT.